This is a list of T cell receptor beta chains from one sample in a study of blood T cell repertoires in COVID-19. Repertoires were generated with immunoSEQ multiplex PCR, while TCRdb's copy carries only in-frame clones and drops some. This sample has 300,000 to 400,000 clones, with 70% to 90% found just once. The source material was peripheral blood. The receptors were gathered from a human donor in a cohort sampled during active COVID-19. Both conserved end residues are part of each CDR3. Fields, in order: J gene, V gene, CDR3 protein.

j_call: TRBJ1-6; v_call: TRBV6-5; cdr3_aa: CASTLRGAAPLHF
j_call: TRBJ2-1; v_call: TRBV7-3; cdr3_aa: CASSPEGGEQFF
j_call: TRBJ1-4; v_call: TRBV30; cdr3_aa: CAWSGDRGYATNEKLFF
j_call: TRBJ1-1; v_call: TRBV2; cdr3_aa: CASSVGTGAFGTEAFF
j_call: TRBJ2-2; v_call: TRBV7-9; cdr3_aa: CASTGLVSGELFF
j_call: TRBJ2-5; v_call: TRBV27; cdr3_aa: CASTRTGQETQYF
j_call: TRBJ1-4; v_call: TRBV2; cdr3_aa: CATTVDRGDEKLFF
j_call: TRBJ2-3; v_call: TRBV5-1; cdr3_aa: CASSLAASGMRDTQYF
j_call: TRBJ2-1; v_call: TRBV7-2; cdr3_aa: CASSPTSHRYNEQFF
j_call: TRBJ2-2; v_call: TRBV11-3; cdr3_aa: CASNRGGQTGELFF
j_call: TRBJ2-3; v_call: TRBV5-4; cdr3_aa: CASSSGEAGDTQYF
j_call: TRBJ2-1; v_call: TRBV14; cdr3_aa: CASSQEVLHNEQFF
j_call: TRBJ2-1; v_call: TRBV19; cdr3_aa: CASSALTSGRASEQFF
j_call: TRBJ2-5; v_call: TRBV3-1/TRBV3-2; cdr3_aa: CASSPRIARETQYF
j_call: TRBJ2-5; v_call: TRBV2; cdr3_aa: CASSEQTSGTDF
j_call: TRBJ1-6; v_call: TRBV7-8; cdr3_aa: CASSLRPGQLVVSYNSPLHF
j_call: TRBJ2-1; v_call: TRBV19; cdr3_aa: CASSDLGLAGGNEQFF
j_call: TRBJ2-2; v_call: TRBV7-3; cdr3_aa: CASSLPRGGAGELFF
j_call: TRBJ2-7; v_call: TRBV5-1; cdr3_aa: CASSLSPTEFYEQYF
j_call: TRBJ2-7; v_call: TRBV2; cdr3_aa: CASSGAGYYEQYF
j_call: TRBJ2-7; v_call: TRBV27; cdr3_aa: CASSISGNTYEQYF
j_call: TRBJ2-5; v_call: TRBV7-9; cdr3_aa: CASSLWLAHFQETQYF
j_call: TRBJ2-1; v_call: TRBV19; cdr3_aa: CASTLHSDTPSYNEQFF
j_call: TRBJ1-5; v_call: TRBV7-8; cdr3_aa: CASSLLAGGRNQPQHF
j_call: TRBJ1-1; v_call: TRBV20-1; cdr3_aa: CSASQNTEAFF
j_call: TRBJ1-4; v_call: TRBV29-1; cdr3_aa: CSVSDRKGEKLFF
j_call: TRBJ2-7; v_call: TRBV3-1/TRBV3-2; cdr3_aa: CASSQAGGGAYEQYF
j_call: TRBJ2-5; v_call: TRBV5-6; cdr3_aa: CASSLGLAGGETQYF
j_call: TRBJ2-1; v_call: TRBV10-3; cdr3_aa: CAISEKAGEGNEQFF
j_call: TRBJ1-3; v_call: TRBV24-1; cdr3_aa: CATSMSGLGNTIYF
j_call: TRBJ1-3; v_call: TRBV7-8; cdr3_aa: CASSPRGSGNTIYF
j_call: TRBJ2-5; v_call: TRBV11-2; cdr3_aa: CASSQGGRETQYF
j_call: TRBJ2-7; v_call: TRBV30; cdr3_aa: CALGIRGSWEQYF
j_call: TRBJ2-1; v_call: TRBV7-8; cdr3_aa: CASSSYRVFAESSYNEQFF
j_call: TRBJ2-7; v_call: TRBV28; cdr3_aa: CASSDPAGGYFF
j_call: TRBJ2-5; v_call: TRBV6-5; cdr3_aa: CASSPLAGETQYF
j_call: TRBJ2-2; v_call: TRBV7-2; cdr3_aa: CASSLAPGGSTGELFF
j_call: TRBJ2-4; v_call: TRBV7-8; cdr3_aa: CASNSPGQDNLAKNIQYF
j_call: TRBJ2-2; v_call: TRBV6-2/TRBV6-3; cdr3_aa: CASSATAPGELFF
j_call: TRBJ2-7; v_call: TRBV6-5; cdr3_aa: CASRIRTSSEQYF
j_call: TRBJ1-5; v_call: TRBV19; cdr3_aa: CASSGQSLNQPQHF
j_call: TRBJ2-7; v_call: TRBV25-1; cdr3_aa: CASLPSGPAYEQYF
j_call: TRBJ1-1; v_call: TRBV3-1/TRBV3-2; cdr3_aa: CASSQDGQGRAEAFF
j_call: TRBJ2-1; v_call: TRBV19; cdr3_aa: CASSILSDREQFF
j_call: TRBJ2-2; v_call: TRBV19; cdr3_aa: CASSITGYDTGELFF
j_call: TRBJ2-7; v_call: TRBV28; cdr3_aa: CASSSLLSYEQYF
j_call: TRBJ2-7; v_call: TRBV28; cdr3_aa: CASSLVFAGGGYEQYF
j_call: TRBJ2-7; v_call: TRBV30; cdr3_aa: CAWSVLGPTSYEQYF
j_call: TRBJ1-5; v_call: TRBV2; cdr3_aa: CASRLGQRPNQPQHF
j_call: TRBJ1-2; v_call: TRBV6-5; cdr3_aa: CASSPLAGVYGYTF
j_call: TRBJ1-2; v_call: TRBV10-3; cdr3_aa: CAISSDRGGGNGYTF